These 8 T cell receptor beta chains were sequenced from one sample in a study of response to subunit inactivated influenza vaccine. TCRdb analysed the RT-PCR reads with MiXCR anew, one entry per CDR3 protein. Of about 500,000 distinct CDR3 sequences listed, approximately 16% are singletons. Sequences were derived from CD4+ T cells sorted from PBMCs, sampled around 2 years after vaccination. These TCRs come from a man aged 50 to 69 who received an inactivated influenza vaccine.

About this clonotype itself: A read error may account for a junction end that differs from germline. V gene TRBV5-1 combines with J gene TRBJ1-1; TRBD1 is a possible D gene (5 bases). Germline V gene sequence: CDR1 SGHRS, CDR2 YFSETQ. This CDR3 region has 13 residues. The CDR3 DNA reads TGCGCCAGCAGCTCGGGGGGTGACACAGAAGCTTTCTTT. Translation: CASSSGGDTEAFF.

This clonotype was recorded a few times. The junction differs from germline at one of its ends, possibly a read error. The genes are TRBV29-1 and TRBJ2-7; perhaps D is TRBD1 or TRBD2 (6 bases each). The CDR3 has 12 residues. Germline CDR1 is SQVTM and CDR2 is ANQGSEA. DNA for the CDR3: TGCAGCGTTCGTCAGGGGAGGCACGAACAGTACTTC. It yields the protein CSVRQGRHEQYF.

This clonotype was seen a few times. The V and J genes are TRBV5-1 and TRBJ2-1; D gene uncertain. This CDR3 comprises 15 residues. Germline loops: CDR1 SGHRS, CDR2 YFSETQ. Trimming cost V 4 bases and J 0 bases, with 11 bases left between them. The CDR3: CASSVRSSSYNEQFF. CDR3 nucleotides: TGCGCCAGCAGCGTACGGTCGAGCTCCTACAATGAGCAGTTCTTC.

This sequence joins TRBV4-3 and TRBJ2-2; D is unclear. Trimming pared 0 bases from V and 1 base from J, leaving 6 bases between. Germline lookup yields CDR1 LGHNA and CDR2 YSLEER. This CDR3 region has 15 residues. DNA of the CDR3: TGCGCCAGCAGCCAAGAATCCTGGAACACCGGGGAGCTGTTTTTT. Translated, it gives CASSQESWNTGELFF.

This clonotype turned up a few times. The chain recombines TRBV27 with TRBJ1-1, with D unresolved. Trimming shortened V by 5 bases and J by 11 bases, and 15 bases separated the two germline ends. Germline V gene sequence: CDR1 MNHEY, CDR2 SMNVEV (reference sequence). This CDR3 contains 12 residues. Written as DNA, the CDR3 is TGTGCCAGCAGTCCCCGCGGGTTTGGCGCTTTCTTT. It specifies CASSPRGFGAFF.

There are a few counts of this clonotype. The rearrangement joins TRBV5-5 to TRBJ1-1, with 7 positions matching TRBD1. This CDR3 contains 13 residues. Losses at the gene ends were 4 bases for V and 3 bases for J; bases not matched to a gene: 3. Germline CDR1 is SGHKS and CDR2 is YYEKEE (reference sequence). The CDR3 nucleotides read TGTGCCAGCAGCCAAGACAGGGACACTGAAGCTTTCTTT. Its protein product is CASSQDRDTEAFF.

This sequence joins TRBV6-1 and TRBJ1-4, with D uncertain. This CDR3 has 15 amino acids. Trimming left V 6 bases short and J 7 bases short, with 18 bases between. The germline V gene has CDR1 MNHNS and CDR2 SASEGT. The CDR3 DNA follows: TGTGCCAGCAGCAAGGGTCTCTTGGGTAGTGAAAAACTGTTTTTT. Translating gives CASSKGLLGSEKLFF.

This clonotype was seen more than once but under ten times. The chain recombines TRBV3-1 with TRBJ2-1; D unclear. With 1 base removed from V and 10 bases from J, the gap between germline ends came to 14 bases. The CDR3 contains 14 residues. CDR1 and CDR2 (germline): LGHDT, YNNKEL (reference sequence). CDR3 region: CASSQAPGRSEQFF. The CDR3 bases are TGTGCCAGCAGCCAAGCCCCAGGTCGGAGCGAGCAGTTCTTC.